This passage covers 26 T cell receptor beta chains from one sample sequenced in a study of blood T cell repertoires in COVID-19. Produced via immunoSEQ multiplex PCR; TCRdb's table is partial and in-frame only. The sample contains about 170,000 clones, approximately 80% of which appear only once. Material: PBMCs or T cells enriched from blood (not recorded which). These receptors all come from a man aged 50 to 59 who had recovered from COVID-19.

J is TRBJ2-2 and V is TRBV11-2; 8 bases match TRBD2. The CDR3 runs 15 residues. Trimming at V came to 9 bases and at J to 4 bases, leaving 10 bases not matched to a gene. Germline V gives CDR1 SGHAT, CDR2 FQNNGV. CDR3 protein: CASLSMRGATGELFF. CDR3 sequence (DNA): TGTGCCAGTTTGTCCATGCGGGGGGCCACCGGGGAGCTGTTTTTT.

This clone has only a few counts. This sample also contains other DNA sequences that code for the same CDR3. The chain uses TRBV9 and TRBJ1-3; D remains ambiguous. Germline V CDR1 and CDR2: SGDLS, YYNGEE. V lost 0 bases and J lost 4, with 8 bases in between. CDR3 length equals 14 residues. CDR3: CASSVEGGGNTIYF. The CDR3 DNA follows: TGTGCCAGCAGCGTAGAGGGCGGGGGAAACACCATATATTTT.

The gene calls are TRBV7-6 and TRBJ2-1; 9 bases are a match to TRBD2. Looked up from germline, CDR1 is SGHVS and CDR2 is FNYEAQ. V lost 4 bases, J lost 7 bases, and 8 bases stayed unmatched. The CDR3 contains 15 residues. The CDR3 bases are TGTGCCAGCAGCTGGGGCGGGGGGGCTTCGAATGAGCAGTTCTTC. This codes for CASSWGGGASNEQFF.

The chain is built from TRBV6-4 and TRBJ2-3; perhaps TRBD1 as D (5 bases). CDR1 MRHNA and CDR2 SNTAGT come from the germline V gene. The length of the CDR3 is 14 residues. V was pared by 4 bases and J by 4 bases, with 12 bases between. The DNA for the CDR3 is TGTGCCAGCAGTGCAGGGCCCCAATCAGATACGCAGTATTTT. Its translation is CASSAGPQSDTQYF.

CDR3 region: CASVRGSQETQYF. For the CDR3, the DNA is TGTGCCAGCGTTAGGGGATCCCAGGAGACCCAGTACTTC. The chain links TRBV12-3 or TRBV12-4 to TRBJ2-5, with D tentatively TRBD1 (5 bases). CDR3 size: 13 residues. Trimming removed 8 bases from V and 5 bases from J, with 15 bases in between.

The rearrangement links TRBV4-3 to TRBJ1-5, with 9 bases fitting TRBD1. The V segment lost 6 bases and the J segment 8 bases; nucleotides outside the gene matches: 11. CDR1 and CDR2 from the germline V gene are LGHNA and YSLEER. This CDR3 region has 15 residues. The CDR3 DNA sequence: TGCGCCAGCAGTCAAAGCCGGGACAGGGAAGAGCCCCAGCATTTT. Its translation is CASSQSRDREEPQHF.

The J gene is TRBJ2-7, the V gene TRBV2; possibly TRBD1 for D (5 bases). V was shortened by 7 bases and J by 3 bases, with 7 bases between the two germline ends. The CDR3 contains 11 residues. Germline CDR1 SNHLY, CDR2 FYNNEI. The CDR3 spells CASIRGYEQYF. The CDR3, as DNA: TGTGCCAGCATTAGGGGCTACGAGCAGTACTTC. Looking up the rest from reference TRBV2 and TRBJ2-7 gives the full variable domain: EPEVTQTPSHQVTQMGQEVILRCVPISNHLYFYWYRQILGQKVEFLVSFYNNEISEKSEIFDDQFSVERPDGSNFTLKIRSTKLEDSAMYFCASIRGYEQYFGPGTRLTVT.

The rearrangement links TRBV3-1 (or the pseudogene TRBV3-2) to TRBJ1-6, with D uncertain. Germline loops: CDR1 LGHDT, CDR2 YNNKEL (reference sequence). V lost 1 base and J lost 11, with 15 bases in between. CDR3 length equals 15 residues. In nucleotides, the CDR3 is TGTGCCAGCAGCCAAGGGAGGGCGCCCGAAGCACCCCTCCACTTT. It yields the protein CASSQGRAPEAPLHF.

The rearrangement uses TRBV2 and TRBJ2-5, with D unresolved. The CDR3 spans 14 residues. Trimming cost V 7 bases and J 1 base, with 13 bases left between them. The V gene's germline CDR1 is SNHLY and CDR2 FYNNEI. CDR3 region: CASKERVTQETQYF. CDR3 sequence (DNA): TGTGCCAGCAAAGAAAGAGTCACCCAAGAGACCCAGTACTTC.

As for this clone: The same CDR3 also results from other DNA sequences found in this sample. The rearrangement joins TRBV27 to TRBJ1-6; 7 bases are a match to TRBD1. The CDR3 contains 14 residues. V lost 3 bases and J lost 7; bases outside the gene matches: 3. In germline, CDR1 is MNHEY, CDR2 SMNVEV (reference sequence). CDR3 amino acids: CASSFYRGNSPLHF. For the CDR3, the DNA is TGTGCCAGCAGTTTCTACAGGGGCAATTCACCCCTCCACTTT.

This clone appeared a single time. The V call is TRBV13, the J call TRBJ1-6; 8 bases are shared with TRBD1. The CDR3 length is 17 residues. V gave up 3 bases and J gave up 8 bases; unmatched junction bases: 12. Germline lookup yields CDR1 PRHDT and CDR2 FYEKMQ (reference sequence). CDR3 loop: CASSFSMDREIDSPLHF. DNA of the CDR3: TGTGCCAGCAGCTTTTCGATGGACAGGGAAATTGATTCACCCCTCCACTTT.

V is TRBV27 and J is TRBJ2-1; no definite D call. Germline assignment: CDR1 MNHEY and CDR2 SMNVEV (reference sequence). Trimming left V 0 bases short and J 4 bases short, with 13 bases between. This CDR3 spans 16 amino acids. The CDR3 DNA follows: TGTGCCAGCAGTTTATCGGCAGGCCCCTTGTACAATGAGCAGTTCTTC. Its translation is CASSLSAGPLYNEQFF.

Only a few counts were recorded for this clone. This sequence joins TRBV19 and TRBJ1-5; D ambiguous. The ends were cut back, 7 bases at V and 5 bases at J, with 12 bases in the middle. This CDR3 is built from 13 residues. Germline-derived CDR1 and CDR2 are LNHDA and SQIVND (reference sequence). CDR3 residues: CASTTRGDQPQHF. In DNA, the CDR3 is TGTGCCAGTACCACCCGGGGAGATCAGCCCCAGCATTTT.

The chain joins TRBV2 to TRBJ1-4; TRBD1 matches at 11 bases. The CDR3 is made up of 12 amino acids. Looked up from germline, CDR1 is SNHLY and CDR2 is FYNNEI. The junction had 1 base not matched to a gene; V was cut back by 8 bases and J by 8 bases. CDR3 nucleotides: TGTGCCAGCGGGACAGGGGGAGAAAAACTGTTTTTT. This encodes CASGTGGEKLFF.

The V gene is TRBV7-9, the J gene TRBJ1-2, with D possibly TRBD1 on 6 matching bases. CDR1 SEHNR and CDR2 FQNEAQ come from the germline V gene (reference sequence). Trimming took 2 bases from V and 3 from J, leaving 22 bases between them. CDR3 length: 18 amino acids. The CDR3 region has the DNA TGTGCCAGCAGCTTAAAAATTCGGGACACTTCGTTACACTATGGCTACACCTTC. It yields the protein CASSLKIRDTSLHYGYTF.

The CDR3 DNA reads as TGTGCCAGCAGCTTAGATCGTACCAGAGGGGGTGGCTACACCTTC. It translates to CASSLDRTRGGGYTF. The chain couples TRBV11-2 to TRBJ1-2; TRBD1 might be the D (6 bases). Germline CDR1 SGHAT, CDR2 FQNNGV. Trimming stripped 0 bases from V and 7 bases from J, with 15 bases between. This CDR3 is 15 amino acids long. Variable domain in full (rest from reference TRBV11-2 and TRBJ1-2): EAGVAQSPRYKIIEKRQSVAFWCNPISGHATLYWYQQILGQGPKLLIQFQNNGVVDDSQLPKDRFSAERLKGVDSTLKIQPAKLEDSAVYLCASSLDRTRGGGYTFGSGTRLTVV.

The V call is TRBV19, the J call TRBJ2-3; 11 bases agree with TRBD2. CDR1 LNHDA and CDR2 SQIVND come from the germline V gene (reference sequence). The CDR3 contains 17 residues. V shed 7 bases and J 2 bases; nucleotides not matched to a gene: 11. CDR3 in DNA: TGTGCCAGTACCCATAGCGGGGGGGCTCTTACCACAGATACGCAGTATTTT. Amino acid sequence: CASTHSGGALTTDTQYF.

The V call is TRBV7-9, the J call TRBJ2-5; D might be TRBD1 (6 bases). There are 16 residues in the CDR3. V shed 4 bases and J shed 4 bases, with 19 bases lying between them. From germline, CDR1 is SEHNR and CDR2 FQNEAQ (reference sequence). CDR3 loop: CASSSLGQGWAETQYF. CDR3 DNA: TGTGCCAGCAGCTCCCTGGGGCAGGGGTGGGCAGAGACCCAGTACTTC.

This clone occurred once. This chain joins TRBV2 and TRBJ2-1, with 9 nucleotides matching TRBD1. This CDR3 is 13 amino acids long. V shed 7 bases and J 8 bases; nucleotides not matched to a gene: 6. CDR1 and CDR2 from the germline V gene are SNHLY and FYNNEI. The CDR3 reads CASNRDRVDEQFF. The CDR3, as DNA: TGTGCCAGCAATCGGGACAGGGTCGATGAGCAGTTCTTC.

A few counts support this clone. This sequence joins TRBV6-4 and TRBJ1-2, with TRBD1 matching 7 bases. The length of the CDR3 is 12 residues. Germline CDR1 and CDR2: MRHNA and SNTAGT. J lost 7 bases, V lost 4 bases, and 3 bases had no gene match. CDR3 sequence (DNA): TGTGCCAGCAGTGTGCAGGGGGGTGGCTACACCTTC. Protein sequence: CASSVQGGGYTF.

This clone was observed a few times. This rearrangement joins TRBV29-1 to TRBJ1-2, with a possible D match to TRBD1 (6 bases). CDR1 SQVTM and CDR2 ANQGSEA come from the germline V gene. The CDR3 is 14 residues long. V shed 0 bases and J shed 4 bases, with 12 bases lying between them. CDR3 residues: CSVEDPQGTYGYTF. The CDR3 DNA follows: TGCAGCGTTGAAGATCCACAGGGTACCTATGGCTACACCTTC.

This clone was found once. The rearrangement joins TRBV6-1 to TRBJ1-6; D may be TRBD1 (5 bases). Germline assignment: CDR1 MNHNS and CDR2 SASEGT. The CDR3 has 13 amino acids. V gave up 3 bases and J gave up 8 bases, with 8 bases separating them. CDR3 region: CASSDREDSPLHF. DNA of the CDR3: TGTGCCAGCAGTGACAGGGAAGATTCACCCCTCCACTTT.

The V and J genes are TRBV7-2 and TRBJ1-6, with D possibly TRBD1 on 6 matching bases. The CDR3 loop spans 17 amino acids. The germline CDR1 and CDR2 sequences are SGHTA and FQGNSA. V lost 4 bases and J lost 0, with 13 bases in between. The CDR3 DNA sequence: TGTGCCAGCAGCTCCCGACAGGATATCTCCTATAATTCACCCCTCCACTTT. This translates into CASSSRQDISYNSPLHF.

The V gene is TRBV28, the J gene TRBJ1-4, with 10 bases matching TRBD1. Per the germline V gene, CDR1 is MDHEN and CDR2 is SYDVKM. CDR3 length equals 17 residues. V dropped 6 bases and J dropped 0; count of bases not matched to a gene: 7. CDR3 in amino acids: CASSWDRGTATNEKLFF. The CDR3 region has the DNA TGTGCCAGCAGCTGGGACAGGGGAACCGCAACTAATGAAAAACTGTTTTTT.

The rearrangement joins TRBV11-2 to TRBJ2-7; D call uncertain. Trimming left V 6 bases short and J 3 bases short, with 6 bases between. Germline V gene sequence: CDR1 SGHAT, CDR2 FQNNGV. The CDR3 has 11 amino acids. Here the CDR3 reads CASSRSYEQYF. CDR3 DNA sequence: TGTGCCAGCAGTCGTAGCTACGAGCAGTACTTC.

The rearrangement links TRBV27 to TRBJ1-2; 10 bases map to TRBD1. From germline, CDR1 is MNHEY and CDR2 SMNVEV (reference sequence). CDR3 length equals 17 residues. Unmatched junction bases numbered 9, after V lost 2 bases and J lost 3 bases. The CDR3 is CASSLTAGTGVDYGYTF. In nucleotides, the CDR3 is TGTGCCAGCAGTTTAACAGCCGGGACAGGGGTCGACTATGGCTACACCTTC.